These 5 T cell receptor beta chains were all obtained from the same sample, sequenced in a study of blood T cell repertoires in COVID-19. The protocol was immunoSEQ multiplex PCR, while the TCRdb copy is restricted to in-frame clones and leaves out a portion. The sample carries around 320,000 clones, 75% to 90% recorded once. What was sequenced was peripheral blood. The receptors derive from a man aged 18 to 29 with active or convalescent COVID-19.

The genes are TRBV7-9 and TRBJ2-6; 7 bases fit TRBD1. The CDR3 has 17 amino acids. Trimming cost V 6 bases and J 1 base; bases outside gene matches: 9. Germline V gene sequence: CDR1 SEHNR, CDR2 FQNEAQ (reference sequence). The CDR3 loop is CASRIWTGTSGANVLTF. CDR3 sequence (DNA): TGTGCCAGCAGAATCTGGACAGGAACATCTGGGGCCAACGTCCTGACTTTC. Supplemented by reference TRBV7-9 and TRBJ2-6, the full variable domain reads DTGVSQNPRHKITKRGQNVTFRCDPISEHNRLYWYRQTLGQGPEFLTYFQNEAQLEKSRLLSDRFSAERPKGSFSTLEIQRTEQGDSAMYLCASRIWTGTSGANVLTFGAGSRLTVL.

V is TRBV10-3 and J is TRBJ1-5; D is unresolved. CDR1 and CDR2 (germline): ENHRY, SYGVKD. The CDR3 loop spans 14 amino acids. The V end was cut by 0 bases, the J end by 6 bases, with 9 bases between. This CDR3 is CAISESKMAQPQHF. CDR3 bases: TGTGCCATCAGTGAGTCGAAGATGGCTCAGCCCCAGCATTTT.

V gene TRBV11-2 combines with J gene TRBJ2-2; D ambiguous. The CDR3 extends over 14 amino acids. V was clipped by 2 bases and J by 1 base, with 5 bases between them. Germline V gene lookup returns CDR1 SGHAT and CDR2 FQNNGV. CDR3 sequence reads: CASSLQVNTGELFF. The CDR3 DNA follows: TGTGCCAGCAGCTTACAGGTGAACACCGGGGAGCTGTTTTTT.

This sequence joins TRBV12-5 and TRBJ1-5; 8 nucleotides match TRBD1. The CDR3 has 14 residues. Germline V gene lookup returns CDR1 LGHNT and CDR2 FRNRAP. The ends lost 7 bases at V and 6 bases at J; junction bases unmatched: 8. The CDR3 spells CASDRTGGGQPQHF. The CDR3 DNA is TGTGCTAGTGACAGAACAGGGGGAGGTCAGCCCCAGCATTTT.

The CDR3 here is CASSFNLRGEAFF. The CDR3 nucleotides read TGTGCCAGCAGCTTTAATCTCCGGGGGGAAGCTTTCTTT. The gene calls are TRBV7-2 and TRBJ1-1; tentative D call: TRBD1 (5 bases). Trimming cost V 3 bases and J 8 bases, with 13 bases left between them. Germline assignment: CDR1 SGHTA and CDR2 FQGNSA. The CDR3 is 13 residues long.